Presented here are 18 T cell receptor beta chains from one specimen sequenced in a study of OX40 agonist ivuxolimab in advanced cancers. To prepare the library, the immunoSEQ multiplex PCR assay was applied. TCRdb obtained this table from immuneACCESS and retained in-frame rearrangements with V and J assigned. These tables miss some clones; where compared with another copy, unresolved V genes account for less than half of the shortfall, and the remainder is unexplained. Counted in this sample were about 27,000 clones; over 75% of them appeared once. Of the sample, 25% to 30% is held by the ten largest clones. Source: CD4+ or CD8+ T cells sorted from blood, taken in a trial of the OX40 agonist ivuxolimab. The receptors derive from an adult with an advanced solid tumor such as melanoma, head and neck, liver or kidney cancer.

The table lists this clone with a few counts. The gene calls are TRBV28 and TRBJ2-7; 8 nucleotides agree with TRBD2. The CDR3 covers 14 residues. The germline V gene encodes CDR1 MDHEN and CDR2 SYDVKM. The ends lost 2 bases at V and 6 bases at J; junction bases unmatched: 6. The CDR3: CASSLGAGVPEQYF. The CDR3 bases are TGTGCCAGCAGTTTAGGAGCGGGAGTCCCCGAGCAGTACTTC.

The chain has TRBV30 and TRBJ2-5; no clear D gene. Germline-derived CDR1 and CDR2 are GTSNPN and SVGIG (reference sequence). There are 13 residues in the CDR3. V was clipped by 2 bases and J by 4 bases, with 11 bases between them. Written as DNA, the CDR3 is TGTGCCTGGAGTTTATGGACGGGAGAGACCCAGTACTTC. Its protein product is CAWSLWTGETQYF.

The chain carries TRBV27 and TRBJ1-3; possibly TRBD1 for D (6 bases). From germline, CDR1 is MNHEY and CDR2 SMNVEV (reference sequence). Deletions cut 6 bases from V and 2 bases from J, with 17 bases between. The CDR3 runs 16 residues. The CDR3 is CASSRNLQGPGNTIYF. The CDR3 DNA sequence: TGTGCCAGCAGCCGAAATCTACAGGGCCCTGGAAACACCATATATTTT.

The sample holds one count of this clone. The chain links TRBV2 to TRBJ1-2; D is unresolved. The length of the CDR3 is 13 residues. Germline V gene lookup returns CDR1 SNHLY and CDR2 FYNNEI. The V and J ends lost 8 bases and 2 bases respectively, with 12 bases between them. Here the CDR3 DNA reads TGTGCCAGCGATAGGCAGCTCAACTATGGCTACACCTTC. It is translated as CASDRQLNYGYTF.

The chain couples TRBV5-6 to TRBJ2-2, with a tentative D call TRBD1 (5 bases). The V and J ends lost 0 bases and 9 bases respectively, with 12 bases between them. This CDR3 contains 14 residues. Germline V gives CDR1 SGHDT, CDR2 YYEEEE. This chain's CDR3 is CASSLGGGHRELFF. The CDR3 region has the DNA TGTGCCAGCAGCTTGGGGGGCGGCCACCGGGAGCTGTTTTTT.

The chain carries TRBV12-5 and TRBJ2-2, with D unclear. V shed 1 base and J shed 1 base, with 4 bases lying between them. The germline gives CDR1 LGHNT, CDR2 FRNRAP. The CDR3 extends over 14 amino acids. CDR3 sequence (DNA): TGTGCTAGTGGTTTGGCGGGGAACACCGGGGAGCTGTTTTTT. The encoded protein is CASGLAGNTGELFF.

This clone showed up just once. The genes are TRBV2 and TRBJ2-3; D gene ambiguous. The V gene lost 3 bases and the J gene lost 3 bases, with 16 bases spanning the gap. Germline CDR1 and CDR2: SNHLY and FYNNEI. The CDR3 length is 16 residues. The CDR3 DNA follows: TGTGCCAGCAGTGACCCCGCCGCCTCACGGACAGATACGCAGTATTTT. Translating gives CASSDPAASRTDTQYF.

The V gene is TRBV7-8, the J gene TRBJ2-4, with D perhaps matching TRBD2 (6 bases). The ends were cut back, 5 bases at V and 5 bases at J, with 16 bases in the middle. This CDR3 has 15 amino acids. Germline CDR1 and CDR2: SGHVS and FQNEAQ. The CDR3 sequence is CASSPNPGAENIQYF. In DNA, the CDR3 is TGTGCCAGCAGCCCCAACCCGGGAGCGGAAAACATTCAGTACTTC.

The chain is built from TRBV11-2 and TRBJ2-7, with TRBD1 matching over 10 bases. Germline CDR1 SGHAT, CDR2 FQNNGV. V dropped 1 base and J dropped 5; count of bases not matched to a gene: 5. This CDR3 is 15 amino acids long. CDR3 nucleotides: TGTGCCAGCAGCTTAGGACAGGGGGCTGGTCACGAGCAGTACTTC. Translated: CASSLGQGAGHEQYF. Based on the CDR3 plus reference TRBV11-2 and TRBJ2-7, the full variable domain is EAGVAQSPRYKIIEKRQSVAFWCNPISGHATLYWYQQILGQGPKLLIQFQNNGVVDDSQLPKDRFSAERLKGVDSTLKIQPAKLEDSAVYLCASSLGQGAGHEQYFGPGTRLTVT.

The V gene is TRBV5-1, the J gene TRBJ2-5; D is ambiguous. Germline CDR1 and CDR2: SGHRS and YFSETQ. Trimming removed 3 bases from V and 8 bases from J, with 14 bases in between. The CDR3 has 13 amino acids. The CDR3 protein is CASSSSRDRTQYF. The CDR3 bases are TGCGCCAGCAGCTCCTCTAGGGATCGCACCCAGTACTTC.

This chain joins TRBV9 and TRBJ2-5, with D tentatively TRBD2 (5 bases). Germline assignment: CDR1 SGDLS and CDR2 YYNGEE. The V end was cut by 3 bases, the J end by 5 bases, with 11 bases between. The CDR3 is 13 residues long. The CDR3 sequence is CASSGGSFETQYF. CDR3 nucleotides: TGTGCCAGCAGCGGCGGGTCGTTTGAGACCCAGTACTTC.

The rearrangement links TRBV27 to TRBJ1-5; D unresolved. The CDR3 sequence is 17 residues long. Trimming removed 4 bases at V and 2 bases at J, with 18 bases between. Germline lookup yields CDR1 MNHEY and CDR2 SMNVEV (reference sequence). The CDR3 sequence: CASSSAGLGVGNQPQHF. CDR3 in DNA: TGTGCCAGCAGTTCCGCCGGGCTTGGGGTCGGCAATCAGCCCCAGCATTTT.

The chain couples TRBV5-8 to TRBJ1-3; a possible D gene is TRBD1 (6 bases). The CDR3 spans 15 residues. V lost 4 bases and J lost 0, with 11 bases in between. Per germline, CDR1 SGHTS and CDR2 YDEGEE. This chain's CDR3 is CASSLDRNSGNTIYF. The CDR3 DNA reads TGTGCCAGCAGCCTAGACAGGAACTCTGGAAACACCATATATTTT.

The chain carries TRBV5-5 and TRBJ1-5; 8 nucleotides agree with TRBD1. Germline loops: CDR1 SGHKS, CDR2 YYEKEE (reference sequence). The CDR3 contains 16 residues. J was trimmed by 6 bases and V by 4 bases; bases with no gene match: 12. This chain's CDR3 is CASSPRDRFEIQPQHF. In DNA form, the CDR3 reads TGTGCCAGCAGCCCGCGGGACAGGTTCGAAATTCAGCCCCAGCATTTT.

The chain couples TRBV11-2 to TRBJ2-1, with D perhaps matching TRBD1 (5 bases). The V end lost 5 bases, the J end lost 0 bases, and 11 bases lay between the germline ends. CDR1 and CDR2 from the germline V gene are SGHAT and FQNNGV. This CDR3 contains 15 residues. CDR3 in DNA: TGTGCCAGCAGCCACAGGTCTAACTCCTACAATGAGCAGTTCTTC. It is translated as CASSHRSNSYNEQFF.

The gene calls are TRBV29-1 and TRBJ2-1, with 7 bases fitting TRBD2. This CDR3 region has 15 residues. CDR1 and CDR2 from the germline V gene are SQVTM and ANQGSEA. V lost 4 bases, J lost 0 bases, and 6 bases stayed unmatched. CDR3 sequence (DNA): TGCAGCGTTGCGGGAGCGGGATCCTCCTACAATGAGCAGTTCTTC. Amino acid sequence: CSVAGAGSSYNEQFF.

The J gene is TRBJ2-7, the V gene TRBV7-2; the match to TRBD2 covers 10 bases. V lost 6 bases to trimming and J lost 0 bases; unmatched junction nucleotides: 2. There are 14 residues in the CDR3. Germline V lookup: CDR1 SGHTA, CDR2 FQGNSA. This CDR3 is CASRRTSGSYEQYF. CDR3 nucleotides: TGTGCCAGCAGGCGGACTAGCGGCTCCTACGAGCAGTACTTC.

The genes are TRBV28 and TRBJ1-1; 9 bases fit TRBD1. The V segment lost 2 bases and the J segment 5 bases; nucleotides outside the gene matches: 6. Germline V gene data show CDR1 as MDHEN and CDR2 as SYDVKM. CDR3 length equals 15 residues. In DNA, the CDR3 is TGTGCCAGCAGTTTAGAACAGGGGGCGTGGACTGAAGCTTTCTTT. Translated, it gives CASSLEQGAWTEAFF.